These 31 T cell receptor beta chains were sequenced from one sample in a study of identical twins. TCRdb redid the calling of the 5' RACE reads with MiXCR, one entry per CDR3 protein. Among some 330,000 distinct CDR3 sequences listed, 9% to 10% were seen once. The sequenced sample was naive T cells sorted from blood. All receptors come from a woman aged 45-65 years in good health.

This clonotype was picked up a small number of times. The chain carries TRBV28 and TRBJ1-3; 7 nucleotides agree with TRBD1. CDR3 length: 16 amino acids. V trimming: 4 bases; J trimming: 4 bases; junction bases outside the gene matches: 10. Germline CDR1 MDHEN, CDR2 SYDVKM. The CDR3 sequence is CASSWGPLGQGNTIYF. The CDR3 nucleotides read TGTGCCAGCAGTTGGGGACCCCTGGGACAGGGAAACACCATATATTTT.

Only a few counts were recorded for this clonotype. V and J are TRBV12-3 or TRBV12-4 and TRBJ2-7; no clear D. The CDR3 contains 11 residues. V lost 5 bases, J lost 6 bases, and 8 bases lay in between. The CDR3 DNA follows: TGTGCCAGCAGTCGAAAGGGCGAGCAGTACTTC. This codes for CASSRKGEQYF.

The CDR3, as DNA: TGTGCCAGCAGCTCCTACAGGGCCGCACTCCGGGGGGATCAGCCCCAGCATTTT. The encoded protein is CASSSYRAALRGDQPQHF. V gene TRBV7-8 combines with J gene TRBJ1-5, with a weak D call TRBD1 (6 bases). This CDR3 has 18 residues. Trimming stripped 4 bases from V and 5 bases from J, with 24 bases between. The germline gives CDR1 SGHVS, CDR2 FQNEAQ.

This clonotype was found a few times. This rearrangement joins TRBV3-1 to TRBJ2-5; no definite D call. The CDR3 extends over 15 amino acids. In germline, CDR1 is LGHDT, CDR2 YNNKEL (reference sequence). V lost 0 bases, J lost 5 bases, and 13 bases lay in between. CDR3 DNA sequence: TGTGCCAGCAGCCAAGAAGCCTCCTGGTCGGAGACCCAGTACTTC. This encodes CASSQEASWSETQYF.

In the case of this clonotype: At one boundary the junction diverges from the germline segment, which might be a read error. The chain is built from TRBV2 and TRBJ2-5; D is perhaps TRBD2 (5 bases). Looked up from germline, CDR1 is SNHLY and CDR2 is FYNNEI. The CDR3 has 8 residues. Written as DNA, the CDR3 is TGTGCCAGCACCGAGGGTGACTTC. This gives the protein CASTEGDF.

V usage is TRBV11-3 and J usage is TRBJ2-5; D tentatively reads TRBD1 or TRBD2 (6 bases each). The germline CDR1 and CDR2 sequences are SGHNT and YENEEA. The CDR3 totals 15 residues. V was pared by 5 bases and J by 5 bases, with 18 bases between. Written as DNA, the CDR3 is TGTGCCAGCAGCCATATACAGGGCGCGGGGGAGACCCAGTACTTC. Residues: CASSHIQGAGETQYF.

This clonotype was seen at least ten times. The V gene is TRBV21-1, the J gene TRBJ2-7. TRBV21-1 is a pseudogene. The CDR3 consists of 12 residues. The CDR3, as DNA: TGTGCCAGCAGCAAACTAGGATACGAGCAGTACGTC. Amino acid sequence: CASSKLGYEQYV.

The V and J genes are TRBV19 and TRBJ2-6; D unresolved. The CDR3 loop spans 14 amino acids. Germline V lookup: CDR1 LNHDA, CDR2 SQIVND (reference sequence). Between the trimmed V and J ends, which lost 5 bases and 3 bases, there was a span of 8 bases. Here the CDR3 reads CASSVDGGANVLTF. CDR3 DNA: TGTGCCAGTAGTGTCGACGGTGGGGCCAACGTCCTGACTTTC.

This clonotype was seen a handful of times. The chain's CDR3 is CASSLGGTADEQFF. In DNA form, the CDR3 reads TGTGCCAGCAGCCTTGGCGGGACGGCCGATGAGCAGTTCTTC. The chain recombines TRBV5-6 with TRBJ2-1; perhaps TRBD2 as D (6 bases). In germline, CDR1 is SGHDT, CDR2 YYEEEE. This CDR3 comprises 14 residues. V dropped 4 bases and J dropped 8 bases, with 16 bases sitting between them.

This clonotype was counted between two and nine times. The chain has TRBV11-2 and TRBJ2-7, with 7 positions matching TRBD1. This CDR3 comprises 15 residues. Per the germline V gene, CDR1 is SGHAT and CDR2 is FQNNGV. V dropped 4 bases and J dropped 3; count of bases not matched to a gene: 9. The DNA for the CDR3 is TGTGCCAGCAGCTCCCGGGACAGACGACTCTACGAGCAGTACTTC. It is translated as CASSSRDRRLYEQYF.

This clonotype was seen only a few times. The chain has TRBV12-3 or TRBV12-4 and TRBJ2-1; possible D gene TRBD2, 5 bases. Trimming took 5 bases from V and 6 from J, leaving 14 bases between them. This CDR3 is built from 14 residues. CDR3 DNA sequence: TGTGCCAGCAGTCGGGGTCTAGGGTTCAATGAGCAGTTCTTC. Translated, it gives CASSRGLGFNEQFF.

This clonotype was seen a handful of times. The rearrangement links TRBV3-1 to TRBJ2-1; 9 bases match TRBD2. The CDR3 has 15 amino acids. The V gene end was trimmed by 3 bases and the J gene end by 2 bases; junction bases not matched to a gene: 2. CDR1 is LGHDT, CDR2 YNNKEL, per germline (reference sequence). The CDR3 reads CASSQAGGAYNEQFF. The CDR3 DNA is TGTGCCAGCAGCCAGGCGGGGGGGGCCTACAATGAGCAGTTCTTC.

This clonotype was detected only a few times. One junction end does not reproduce the germline sequence, and a read error may be involved. This rearrangement joins TRBV20-1 to TRBJ2-1, with TRBD2 matching over 11 bases. This CDR3 spans 18 amino acids. The germline CDR1 and CDR2 sequences are DFQATT and SNEGSKA (reference sequence). In DNA form, the CDR3 reads TGCAGTGCTCCCCTTACGCTTAGCGGGAGGGCCCAAAACAATGAGCATTTCTTC. Protein: CSAPLTLSGRAQNNEHFF.

V usage is TRBV12-3 or TRBV12-4 and J usage is TRBJ2-1, with 8 bases that match TRBD2. V dropped 3 bases and J dropped 6; count of bases not matched to a gene: 7. The CDR3 is made up of 15 amino acids. CDR3 amino acids: CASSLRAGVFNEQFF. The DNA for the CDR3 is TGTGCCAGCAGTTTGAGAGCGGGAGTCTTCAATGAGCAGTTCTTC.

This clonotype appeared a few times. The CDR3 DNA follows: TGTGCCAGCAGCTTAGGAGACGGGACAGGGGGCAGCGCAGATACGCAGTATTTT. This codes for CASSLGDGTGGSADTQYF. V gene TRBV11-1 combines with J gene TRBJ2-3; 12 nucleotides match TRBD1. The J segment lost 4 bases and the V segment lost 1 base, leaving 9 bases of the junction unmatched. Germline-derived CDR1 and CDR2 are SGHAT and FQDESV (reference sequence). The CDR3 is made up of 18 amino acids.

This clonotype was counted only a few times. The chain recombines TRBV24-1 with TRBJ2-1; TRBD2 agrees at 9 bases. Germline CDR1 and CDR2: KGHDR and SFDVKD. Trimming at V came to 8 bases and at J to 0 bases, leaving 7 bases not matched to a gene. The CDR3 consists of 16 residues. CDR3 nucleotides: TGTGCCACCACTCCTAGCGGGACTAGCTCCTACAATGAGCAGTTCTTC. This codes for CATTPSGTSSYNEQFF.

This sequence joins TRBV20-1 and TRBJ2-5; possibly TRBD2 for D (6 bases). With 0 bases removed from V and 5 bases from J, the gap between germline ends came to 10 bases. This CDR3 spans 13 amino acids. Germline CDR1 DFQATT, CDR2 SNEGSKA (reference sequence). The CDR3 coding sequence is TGCAGTGCTAGAGAGGGAGGCGAGGAGACCCAGTACTTC. Protein product: CSAREGGEETQYF.

The chain combines TRBV10-3 with TRBJ1-2; maybe TRBD1 (5 bases). Trimming pared 4 bases from V and 13 bases from J, leaving 19 bases between. Germline V gene data show CDR1 as ENHRY and CDR2 as SYGVKD. The CDR3 extends over 13 amino acids. CDR3 sequence (DNA): TGTGCCATCAGTGGTACGGGACCGGGGATGCGCACCTTC. Translated: CAISGTGPGMRTF.

J is TRBJ2-1 and V is TRBV6-5; 8 bases match TRBD2. In germline, CDR1 is MNHEY, CDR2 SVGAGI. Trimming at V came to 2 bases and at J to 10 bases, leaving 19 bases not matched to a gene. CDR3 size: 18 residues. CDR3 protein: CASSYPTAGVAGTWEQFF. The CDR3 DNA is TGTGCCAGCAGTTACCCGACTGCCGGAGTAGCGGGGACTTGGGAGCAGTTCTTC.

A few counts support this clonotype. The CDR3 here is CSARLAGGIEQYF. CDR3 DNA sequence: TGCAGTGCCCGACTAGCGGGAGGGATCGAGCAGTACTTC. The chain carries TRBV20-1 and TRBJ2-7; 14 positions agree with TRBD2. The CDR3 totals 13 residues. Trimming took 6 bases from V and 6 from J; bases not matched to a gene: 4. Germline loops: CDR1 DFQATT, CDR2 SNEGSKA (reference sequence).

V is TRBV7-3 and J is TRBJ2-3; TRBD2 matches 12 bases. V dropped 5 bases and J dropped 6; count of bases not matched to a gene: 9. The CDR3 sequence is 16 residues long. CDR1 and CDR2 from the germline V gene are SGHTA and FQGTGA. DNA of the CDR3: TGTGCCAGCAGCCCGACGCTAGCGGGAGGGCCGGATACGCAGTATTTT. Its protein is CASSPTLAGGPDTQYF.

A few counts support this clonotype. The rearrangement links TRBV7-2 to TRBJ2-1; TRBD2 matches 9 bases. Germline V gene sequence: CDR1 SGHTA, CDR2 FQGNSA. The junction had 11 bases not matched to a gene; V was cut back by 5 bases and J by 9 bases. The length of the CDR3 is 15 residues. The DNA for the CDR3 is TGTGCCAGCAGCGACGCCCTGGCGGGGGGGGGTGAGCAGTTCTTC. Translating it yields CASSDALAGGGEQFF. Drawing the rest from reference TRBV7-2 and TRBJ2-1, the complete variable domain is GAGVSQSPSNKVTEKGKDVELRCDPISGHTALYWYRQSLGQGLEFLIYFQGNSAPDKSGLPSDRFSAERTGGSVSTLTIQRTQQEDSAVYLCASSDALAGGGEQFFGPGTRLTVL.

This clonotype turned up a few times. The rearrangement uses TRBV6-5 and TRBJ2-5; D is uncertain. V was clipped by 0 bases and J by 5 bases, with 10 bases between them. Looked up from germline, CDR1 is MNHEY and CDR2 is SVGAGI. This CDR3 has 14 residues. CDR3 DNA: TGTGCCAGCAGTTACTCGCTAGGGTTGGAGACCCAGTACTTC. Its protein is CASSYSLGLETQYF.

This clonotype was seen only a few times. The chain is built from TRBV14 and TRBJ2-7; the D gene could be TRBD1 or TRBD2 (6 bases each). Germline V gives CDR1 SGHDN, CDR2 FVKESK. Trimming removed 3 bases at V and 3 bases at J, with 12 bases between. CDR3 size: 14 residues. In nucleotides, the CDR3 is TGTGCCAGCAGCCATAGTGGAGGGGGCTACGAGCAGTACTTC. It codes for CASSHSGGGYEQYF. The whole variable domain, filled in from reference TRBV14 and TRBJ2-7, reads EAGVTQFPSHSVIEKGQTVTLRCDPISGHDNLYWYRRVMGKEIKFLLHFVKESKQDESGMPNNRFLAERTGGTYSTLKVQPAELEDSGVYFCASSHSGGGYEQYFGPGTRLTVT.

This clonotype was seen many times. The chain carries TRBV11-2 and TRBJ2-1; D is unclear. This CDR3 comprises 13 residues. The V gene's germline CDR1 is SGHAT and CDR2 FQNNGV. Between the trimmed V and J ends, which lost 2 bases and 8 bases, there was a span of 10 bases. This CDR3 reads CASSLRRGHEQFF. For the CDR3, the DNA is TGTGCCAGCAGCTTACGGAGAGGACATGAGCAGTTCTTC.

This clonotype was detected ten times or more. This chain connects TRBV29-1 to TRBJ2-1; D perhaps matches TRBD1 (5 bases). V dropped 4 bases and J dropped 12 bases, with 13 bases sitting between them. CDR3 length equals 11 residues. Germline-derived CDR1 and CDR2 are SQVTM and ANQGSEA. In DNA, the CDR3 is TGCAGCGTTGGGACCGCCAGGGCGCAGTTCTTC. Encoded protein: CSVGTARAQFF.

The rearrangement uses TRBV6-1 and TRBJ2-2; the D is unclear. The CDR3 totals 15 residues. The germline gives CDR1 MNHNS, CDR2 SASEGT. V was trimmed by 2 bases and J by 8 bases, leaving 15 bases between them. CDR3 sequence (DNA): TGTGCCAGCAGTGAAACCCAGTACTTACGAGGGGAGCTGTTTTTT. Translated, it gives CASSETQYLRGELFF.

Here the CDR3 reads CASSKGRGGLIKPQRGRFYEQYF. DNA of the CDR3: TGTGCCAGCAGCAAAGGTCGGGGGGGCCTGATAAAACCCCAGCGTGGTAGGTTCTACGAGCAGTACTTC. This chain connects TRBV21-1 to TRBJ2-7; the table's D call, TRBD2, has no DNA check behind it. TRBV21-1 is recorded as a pseudogene. The CDR3 spans 23 residues.

This clonotype was counted many times. V usage is TRBV12-3 or TRBV12-4 and J usage is TRBJ1-1; no clear D gene. This CDR3 is built from 14 residues. V was pared by 7 bases and J by 0 bases, with 12 bases between. The CDR3 DNA reads TGTGCCAGCACTGGTGACGGCTTGAACACTGAAGCTTTCTTT. It is translated as CASTGDGLNTEAFF.

This clonotype was counted only a few times. The chain is built from TRBV6-5 and TRBJ1-2; 9 bases align to TRBD1. The V and J ends lost 6 bases and 4 bases, in that order; junction bases with no gene match: 9. Germline loops: CDR1 MNHEY, CDR2 SVGAGI. This CDR3 is 15 amino acids long. CDR3: CASRRGTGLVYGYTF. DNA of the CDR3: TGTGCCAGCAGACGCGGGACAGGGCTCGTCTATGGCTACACCTTC.

There are many counts of this clonotype. The chain employs TRBV24-1 and TRBJ2-1; unclear D gene. Trimming pared 4 bases from V and 0 bases from J, leaving 9 bases between. Germline V gene sequence: CDR1 KGHDR, CDR2 SFDVKD. The CDR3 runs 15 residues. CDR3 loop: CATSEEGGSYNEQFF. In DNA, the CDR3 is TGTGCCACCAGTGAAGAAGGCGGCTCCTACAATGAGCAGTTCTTC.